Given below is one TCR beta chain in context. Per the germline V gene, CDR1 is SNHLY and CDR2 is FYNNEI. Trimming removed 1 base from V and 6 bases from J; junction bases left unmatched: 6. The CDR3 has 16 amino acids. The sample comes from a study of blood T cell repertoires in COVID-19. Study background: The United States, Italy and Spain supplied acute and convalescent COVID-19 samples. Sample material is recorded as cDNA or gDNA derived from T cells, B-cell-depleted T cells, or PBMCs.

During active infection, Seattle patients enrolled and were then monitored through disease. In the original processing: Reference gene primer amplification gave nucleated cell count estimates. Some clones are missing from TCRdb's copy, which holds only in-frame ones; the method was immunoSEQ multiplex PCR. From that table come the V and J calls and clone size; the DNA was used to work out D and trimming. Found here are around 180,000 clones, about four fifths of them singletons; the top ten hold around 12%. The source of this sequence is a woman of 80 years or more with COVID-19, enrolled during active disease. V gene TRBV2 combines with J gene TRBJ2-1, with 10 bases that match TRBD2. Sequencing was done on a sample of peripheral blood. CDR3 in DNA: TGTGCCAGCAGTGAAGGGGGGCCTAGCGGGGGCAATGAGCAGTTCTTC. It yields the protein CASSEGGPSGGNEQFF.